These 8 T cell receptor beta chains were all obtained from the same sample, sequenced in a study of CD8 T cells in ankylosing spondylitis. TCRdb re-called the 5' RACE reads with MiXCR, one entry per CDR3 protein. The sample contains roughly 230,000 distinct CDR3 sequences, roughly a tenth of which appear only once. The sample comprised blood, either unsorted or a sorted T cell fraction (not recorded which). The receptors come from a male donor with ankylosing spondylitis or in good health (not recorded which).

This clonotype showed up many times. V usage is TRBV6-5 and J usage is TRBJ2-5; 7 positions match TRBD1. Germline trimming cut 6 bases from V and 4 bases from J; bases unmatched to any gene: 5. CDR1 and CDR2 from the germline V gene are MNHEY and SVGAGI. This CDR3 is built from 13 residues. The CDR3 nucleotides are TGTGCCAGCAGGTACAGGGGATTAGAGACCCAGTACTTC. As protein: CASRYRGLETQYF.

This clonotype has a count of ten or more. V is TRBV25-1 and J is TRBJ2-2; D may be TRBD1 or TRBD2 (5 bases each). Germline V gene sequence: CDR1 MGHDK, CDR2 SYGVNS. The CDR3 has 15 amino acids. Trimming removed 2 bases from V and 7 bases from J, with 14 bases in between. The CDR3 region has the DNA TGTGCCAGCAGTGAACTCGTCGGGGCTAACGGGGAGCTGTTTTTT. Translating it yields CASSELVGANGELFF.

This clonotype came up a few times. The CDR3 DNA follows: TGTGCCAGCAGCCCCTCCCTCGGGACTGAAGCTTTCTTT. Translation: CASSPSLGTEAFF. The chain uses TRBV7-2 and TRBJ1-1, with D uncertain. V shed 5 bases and J shed 5 bases, with 12 bases lying between them. This CDR3 has 13 residues. CDR1 is SGHTA, CDR2 FQGNSA, per germline.

This clonotype was picked up many times. V usage is TRBV25-1 and J usage is TRBJ2-3; 10 nucleotides align to TRBD1. CDR3 size: 18 residues. Germline V CDR1 and CDR2: MGHDK, SYGVNS. V shed 4 bases, J shed 0 bases, and the junction held 10 bases outside the gene matches. The CDR3 coding sequence is TGTGCCAGCAGTGCCCGCGGGGACAGGGGCACTAGCACAGATACGCAGTATTTT. Its protein product is CASSARGDRGTSTDTQYF.

This clonotype showed up just a few times. This sequence joins TRBV19 and TRBJ1-5; no clear D gene. Trimming stripped 10 bases from V and 0 bases from J, with 13 bases between. The CDR3 extends over 14 amino acids. Germline CDR1 reads LNHDA; CDR2 reads SQIVND (reference sequence). This CDR3 reads CATKDGYSNQPQHF. The DNA of the CDR3 is TGTGCCACCAAAGACGGGTATAGCAATCAGCCCCAGCATTTT.

This clonotype was picked up many times. V is TRBV3-1 and J is TRBJ2-2; maybe TRBD1 (6 bases). CDR1 and CDR2 from the germline V gene are LGHDT and YNNKEL (reference sequence). The CDR3 runs to 15 residues. Trimming took off 4 bases at V and 0 bases at J, with 9 bases between the two ends. As DNA, the CDR3 is TGTGCCAGCAGCCCGGGACATACGAACACCGGGGAGCTGTTTTTT. Its protein is CASSPGHTNTGELFF.

This clonotype was seen many times. This sequence joins TRBV5-1 and TRBJ2-1; 12 positions agree with TRBD2. There are 15 residues in the CDR3. Germline lookup yields CDR1 SGHRS and CDR2 YFSETQ. The ends lost 2 bases at V and 10 bases at J; junction bases unmatched: 7. This chain's CDR3 is CASSFRLAGEEEQFF. In DNA form, the CDR3 reads TGCGCCAGCAGCTTCCGACTAGCGGGAGAAGAGGAGCAGTTCTTC.

J is TRBJ1-2 and V is TRBV10-3; 8 bases align to TRBD1. This CDR3 has 11 amino acids. The germline V gene has CDR1 ENHRY and CDR2 SYGVKD. This CDR3 is CAGTGGYGYTF. In nucleotides, the CDR3 is TGTGCGGGGACAGGCGGCTATGGCTACACCTTC.